This record looks at one TCR beta chain sequence and its context. Its target is not known. The sample belongs to a study of T cells in localized non-small cell lung cancer. Findings and caveats of the study: Of the tissues analyzed, uninvolved adjacent lung showed maximal T cell clonality, greater than tumor. Sequencing, confined to only one tumor region, leaves heterogeneity possible.

Germline trimming cut 2 bases from V and 2 bases from J; bases unmatched to any gene: 5. This CDR3 contains 15 residues. In germline, CDR1 is GTSNPN, CDR2 SVGIG (reference sequence). Only in-frame clones appear in the TCRdb table, and some are missing; sequencing was by immunoSEQ multiplex PCR. The sample includes about 13,000 clones, more than 80% of them seen just once. Sequenced material: peripheral blood, taken before any cancer treatment. The clonotype was recovered from a male donor at least 60 years old with stage I squamous cell lung carcinoma. The rearrangement uses TRBV30 and TRBJ2-1, with 8 bases that match TRBD1. This CDR3 is CAWSPGQGTYNEQFF. The DNA for the CDR3 is TGTGCCTGGAGTCCAGGACAGGGTACCTACAATGAGCAGTTCTTC.